The 27 T cell receptor beta chains listed next were all sequenced from one sample in a study of naive and memory T cell subsets. Two oligonucleotides, mixed equimolar, formed the beta constant-region primer covering TRBC1 and TRBC2. TCRdb redid the calling of the UMI-ligation and nested PCR reads with MiXCR, one entry per CDR3 protein. This table holds 140,000 to 150,000 distinct CDR3 sequences, over 15% found once. Material for sequencing was naive CD4+ T cells from blood. Source of these receptors: a human donor in good health.

The V call is TRBV12-3 or TRBV12-4, the J call TRBJ2-7, with D hard to call. This CDR3 contains 15 residues. Trimming pared 7 bases from V and 2 bases from J, leaving 18 bases between. CDR3 region: CASTSTVTLAYEQYF. The CDR3 nucleotides are TGTGCCAGCACTTCGACGGTGACGCTGGCCTACGAGCAGTACTTC.

This clonotype turned up a few times. J is TRBJ2-7 and V is TRBV29-1; 9 bases map to TRBD1. Germline V gene data show CDR1 as SQVTM and CDR2 as ANQGSEA. The CDR3 has 14 amino acids. Trimming at V came to 5 bases and at J to 5 bases, leaving 10 bases not matched to a gene. CDR3 nucleotides: TGCAGCGTTCGTCCCGGGACAGGGAACAACGAGCAGTACTTC. Translation: CSVRPGTGNNEQYF.

V gene TRBV20-1 combines with J gene TRBJ1-2, with D perhaps TRBD1 (5 bases). The V gene's germline CDR1 is DFQATT and CDR2 SNEGSKA (reference sequence). V was cut by 8 bases and J by 6 bases, with 22 bases left in between. This CDR3 is 14 amino acids long. The CDR3, as DNA: TGCAGTAGTAGGAGGGGCCCCCGGCTTGATGGCTACACCTTC. It yields the protein CSSRRGPRLDGYTF.

J is TRBJ2-1 and V is TRBV20-1; 14 bases map to TRBD2. The CDR3 is 14 residues long. Germline assignment: CDR1 DFQATT and CDR2 SNEGSKA (reference sequence). The V segment lost 5 bases and the J segment 6 bases; nucleotides outside the gene matches: 3. CDR3 residues: CSAGTSGGSNEQFF. The CDR3, as DNA: TGCAGTGCTGGGACTAGCGGGGGCAGCAATGAGCAGTTCTTC.

The rearrangement links TRBV7-2 to TRBJ2-7; TRBD2 matches at 11 bases. The CDR3 has 17 amino acids. V was clipped by 3 bases and J by 4 bases; unmatched bases: 11. Germline V gene data show CDR1 as SGHTA and CDR2 as FQGNSA. DNA of the CDR3: TGTGCCAGCAGCTTTCCCCCGACGGGACTAGCGGCTTACGAGCAGTACTTC. Translated: CASSFPPTGLAAYEQYF.

This chain uses TRBV3-1 with TRBJ2-7; D unresolved. Trimming cost V 4 bases and J 0 bases, with 13 bases left between them. The CDR3 totals 15 residues. Germline-derived CDR1 and CDR2 are LGHDT and YNNKEL (reference sequence). The CDR3 spells CASSRPRSGSYEQYF. Written as DNA, the CDR3 is TGTGCCAGCAGCCGCCCCCGGTCAGGCTCCTACGAGCAGTACTTC.

This clonotype was observed a handful of times. The rearrangement uses TRBV5-4 and TRBJ2-7; D possibly corresponds to TRBD1 (5 bases). The CDR3 is 13 residues long. The V end lost 0 bases, the J end lost 7 bases, and 11 bases lay between the germline ends. Germline lookup yields CDR1 SGHNT and CDR2 YYREEE (reference sequence). The CDR3 is CASSLAPSGEQYF. The CDR3 region has the DNA TGTGCCAGCAGCTTGGCCCCGTCAGGGGAGCAGTACTTC.

This clonotype showed up just a few times. V gene TRBV20-1 combines with J gene TRBJ2-3, with TRBD2 matching over 10 bases. The CDR3 runs 16 residues. Germline V CDR1 and CDR2: DFQATT, SNEGSKA (reference sequence). V shed 0 bases, J shed 3 bases, and the junction held 6 bases outside the gene matches. The CDR3: CSARDLLAGMTDTQYF. The DNA for the CDR3 is TGCAGTGCTAGAGATCTACTAGCGGGAATGACAGATACGCAGTATTTT.

This clonotype was recorded at least ten times. V gene TRBV28 combines with J gene TRBJ2-2; D unclear. The V end was cut by 5 bases, the J end by 6 bases, with 13 bases between. Germline CDR1 is MDHEN and CDR2 is SYDVKM. This CDR3 is built from 14 residues. The CDR3 coding sequence is TGTGCCAGCAGTCCACCCCAGGTCGCCGGGGAGCTGTTTTTT. Protein product: CASSPPQVAGELFF. The full variable domain, its missing parts supplied by reference TRBV28 and TRBJ2-2, is DVKVTQSSRYLVKRTGEKVFLECVQDMDHENMFWYRQDPGLGLRLIYFSYDVKMKEKGDIPEGYSVSREKKERFSLILESASTNQTSMYLCASSPPQVAGELFFGEGSRLTVL.

In the case of this clonotype: This may be a read error, as it is one base from a much larger clone. The V gene is TRBV6-6, the J gene TRBJ2-1; D may correspond to TRBD1 or TRBD2 (5 bases each). Germline V gene lookup returns CDR1 MNHNY and CDR2 SVGAGI (reference sequence). V shed 10 bases and J shed 6 bases, with 19 bases lying between them. There are 14 residues in the CDR3. CDR3 sequence: CATRPRGGGNEQFF. Here the CDR3 DNA reads TGTGCCACGCGACCACGGGGCGGAGGCAATGAGCAGTTCTTC.

This clonotype was found once. CDR3 amino acids: CAIRSDREDGYTF. The DNA for the CDR3 is TGTGCCATCAGATCGGACAGGGAGGATGGCTACACCTTC. This rearrangement joins TRBV10-3 to TRBJ1-2, with TRBD1 identical over 8 bases. Germline loops: CDR1 ENHRY, CDR2 SYGVKD. The CDR3 is 13 amino acids. The V and J ends lost 6 bases and 6 bases, in that order; junction bases with no gene match: 6.

The sample holds a few counts of this clonotype. V is TRBV19 and J is TRBJ2-1, with 11 nucleotides matching TRBD2. CDR1 LNHDA and CDR2 SQIVND come from the germline V gene (reference sequence). Trimming removed 5 bases from V and 7 bases from J; junction bases left unmatched: 10. The CDR3 contains 16 residues. CDR3 in amino acids: CASSPTSGIIQNEQFF. The CDR3 bases are TGTGCCAGTAGTCCGACTAGCGGGATCATTCAAAATGAGCAGTTCTTC.

The chain joins TRBV29-1 to TRBJ2-5; D gene uncertain. V dropped 3 bases and J dropped 5 bases, with 7 bases sitting between them. CDR1 is SQVTM, CDR2 ANQGSEA, per germline. CDR3 length: 11 residues. The DNA for the CDR3 is TGCAGCGTTGACCCCAGGGAGACCCAGTACTTC. Translating it yields CSVDPRETQYF.

J is TRBJ2-7 and V is TRBV6-1; TRBD2 matches at 7 bases. The germline V gene encodes CDR1 MNHNS and CDR2 SASEGT. The CDR3 sequence is 13 residues long. V lost 6 bases and J lost 2; bases outside the gene matches: 4. Written as DNA, the CDR3 is TGTGCCAGCAGGGCTAGCGGTCCCTACGAGCAGTACTTC. This gives the protein CASRASGPYEQYF.

This clonotype was detected only a few times. The chain links TRBV29-1 to TRBJ1-3; 9 bases agree with TRBD1. V shed 3 bases and J 2 bases; nucleotides not matched to a gene: 2. This CDR3 has 14 amino acids. The V gene's germline CDR1 is SQVTM and CDR2 ANQGSEA. CDR3 nucleotides: TGCAGCGTTGAGGGGACAGGGACTGGAAACACCATATATTTT. Amino acids: CSVEGTGTGNTIYF.

This clonotype was seen more than once but under ten times. The gene calls are TRBV27 and TRBJ2-7; a possible D gene is TRBD2 (5 bases). Germline assignment: CDR1 MNHEY and CDR2 SMNVEV (reference sequence). This CDR3 region has 13 residues. The germline V and J ends were trimmed by 3 bases and 0 bases, with 6 bases remaining between them. The CDR3 here is CASSFGISYEQYF. CDR3 nucleotide sequence: TGTGCCAGCAGTTTCGGGATCTCCTACGAGCAGTACTTC.

The chain employs TRBV24-1 and TRBJ2-3; TRBD1 matches 7 bases. V lost 4 bases, J lost 2 bases, and 5 bases stayed unmatched. The CDR3 totals 15 residues. Germline CDR1 KGHDR, CDR2 SFDVKD. The CDR3 is CATSDLQGTTDTQYF. The CDR3, as DNA: TGTGCCACCAGTGACTTACAGGGGACCACAGATACGCAGTATTTT.

This clonotype was seen only a few times. The genes are TRBV5-1 and TRBJ1-2; D is uncertain. V was cut by 0 bases and J by 8 bases, with 17 bases left in between. This CDR3 comprises 15 residues. CDR1 is SGHRS, CDR2 YFSETQ, per germline. For the CDR3, the DNA is TGCGCCAGCAGCTTGGGGACCGAAATATATAGGGGCTACACCTTC. Protein: CASSLGTEIYRGYTF.

This clonotype was detected a few times. The J gene is TRBJ1-2, the V gene TRBV7-3, with 7 bases matching TRBD1. This CDR3 comprises 11 residues. Germline-derived CDR1 and CDR2 are SGHTA and FQGTGA. The V and J ends lost 4 bases and 7 bases, in that order; junction bases with no gene match: 0. The CDR3 spells CASSSGGGYTF. The CDR3 nucleotides read TGTGCCAGCAGCTCAGGGGGTGGCTACACCTTC.

V is TRBV5-1 and J is TRBJ2-2, with unresolved D. CDR1 SGHRS and CDR2 YFSETQ come from the germline V gene. This CDR3 spans 15 amino acids. With 4 bases removed from V and 5 bases from J, the gap between germline ends came to 15 bases. CDR3 amino acids: CASSQRETTTGELFF. CDR3 nucleotides: TGCGCCAGCAGCCAGCGTGAGACAACAACCGGGGAGCTGTTTTTT.

The chain joins TRBV29-1 to TRBJ2-3, with no clear D. This CDR3 spans 16 amino acids. The V gene's germline CDR1 is SQVTM and CDR2 ANQGSEA. V dropped 1 base and J dropped 0 bases, with 14 bases sitting between them. The DNA of the CDR3 is TGCAGCGTTGAAGGGGGTTACCAAGGAAGCACAGATACGCAGTATTTT. The encoded protein is CSVEGGYQGSTDTQYF.

This clonotype was counted a few times. J is TRBJ1-1 and V is TRBV20-1; a weak D match, TRBD1 (5 bases). Germline values: CDR1 DFQATT, CDR2 SNEGSKA (reference sequence). V gave up 0 bases and J gave up 6 bases, with 11 bases separating them. The CDR3 has 13 residues. CDR3 DNA: TGCAGTGCTAGAGATACCAGGGACGCTGAAGCTTTCTTT. Translating gives CSARDTRDAEAFF.

This clonotype was counted at least ten times. The rearrangement links TRBV7-2 to TRBJ2-7, with 8 bases fitting TRBD1. The germline V gene has CDR1 SGHTA and CDR2 FQGNSA. This CDR3 region has 12 residues. With V trimmed by 3 bases and J by 5 bases, 0 bases remained unmatched. The CDR3 loop is CASSLTGDEQYF. The CDR3 DNA sequence: TGTGCCAGCAGCTTGACAGGGGACGAGCAGTACTTC.

This clonotype was seen repeatedly, ten times or more. This chain connects TRBV6-6 to TRBJ2-5; 8 bases map to TRBD1. V trimming: 5 bases; J trimming: 4 bases; junction bases outside the gene matches: 6. In germline, CDR1 is MNHNY, CDR2 SVGAGI (reference sequence). CDR3 length: 14 residues. CDR3 DNA sequence: TGTGCCAGCAGTACGCGGACAGGGCGAGAGACCCAGTACTTC. It translates to CASSTRTGRETQYF.

In its sample, this clonotype was seen a few times. CDR3 DNA: TGTGCCAGCAGTGAGAGCGGGACAGGCTATAATTCACCCCTCCACTTT. Translated, it gives CASSESGTGYNSPLHF. The chain has TRBV25-1 and TRBJ1-6; 8 bases line up with TRBD1. The CDR3 contains 16 residues. With 3 bases clipped from V and 3 bases from J, the junction kept 4 bases outside the gene matches. Germline loops: CDR1 MGHDK, CDR2 SYGVNS.

A few counts support this clonotype. The J gene is TRBJ2-2, the V gene TRBV7-2; D uncertain. V lost 5 bases to trimming and J lost 9 bases, with 7 bases between them. Germline V gene sequence: CDR1 SGHTA, CDR2 FQGNSA. This CDR3 is 11 amino acids long. The CDR3 region has the DNA TGTGCCAGCAGCCCAAATAGGGAGCTGTTTTTT. It yields the protein CASSPNRELFF.

This clonotype showed up just a few times. The genes are TRBV3-1 and TRBJ1-1, with 11 bases that match TRBD1. The germline V gene has CDR1 LGHDT and CDR2 YNNKEL (reference sequence). The CDR3 consists of 17 residues. Trimming at V came to 4 bases and at J to 6 bases, leaving 13 bases not matched to a gene. In nucleotides, the CDR3 is TGTGCCAGCAGCCTCCTTTTAGGACAGGGGGCGAGGCCTGAAGCTTTCTTT. It encodes CASSLLLGQGARPEAFF.